This TCR beta chain was observed in a study of beta chain features in type 1 diabetes. Sequencing targeted expressed TCRB transcripts, as all isolated RNA had been reverse transcribed. Sequencing used immunoSEQ multiplex PCR; TCRdb keeps in-frame clones, though not all of them. The sample yields over 350,000 clones, around 15% seen once. The TCR originated in a woman younger than 30 in good health. Sequencing was performed on naive CD4+ T cells from blood.

The CDR3 region is CASRTGTGGKETQYF. In DNA, the CDR3 is TGCGCCAGCAGAACCGGGACAGGGGGGAAGGAGACCCAGTACTTC. The chain has TRBV5-1 and TRBJ2-5, with 11 bases fitting TRBD1. The germline CDR1 and CDR2 sequences are SGHRS and YFSETQ. With 5 bases clipped from V and 5 bases from J, the junction kept 8 bases outside the gene matches. The CDR3 runs to 15 residues. Full variable domain (outside the CDR3, taken from reference TRBV5-1 and TRBJ2-5): KAGVTQTPRYLIKTRGQQVTLSCSPISGHRSVSWYQQTPGQGLQFLFEYFSETQRNKGNFPGRFSGRQFSNSRSEMNVSTLELGDSALYLCASRTGTGGKETQYFGPGTRLLVL.